This T cell receptor (beta chain) was recovered during a study of cytomegalovirus exposure and HLA in healthy donors. Points from the study as a whole: For most TCR beta V segments, an earlier analysis put the productive rate at about 90% or about 30% of the time. It was only CMV serostatus that was available as immune exposure information. Most TCRs appeared rarely, but some public TCRs recurred in many donors. The Asian-associated ancestry cluster reportedly had fewer N-insertions than the approximately 610-donor mean in a later analysis.

Vbeta (60) and Jbeta (13) primers were used in the PCR. The data were produced by immunoSEQ multiplex PCR, yet TCRdb's version contains in-frame clones alone and is incomplete. The sample contains 100,000 to 150,000 clones, around 72% of which appear only once. Notes on this clone: Its target is unknown.

The V end was cut by 7 bases, the J end by 0 bases, with 9 bases between. CDR3 size: 13 residues. Germline V gene sequence: CDR1 LNHDA, CDR2 SQIVND (reference sequence). Sequencing input: PBMCs. This rearrangement joins TRBV19 to TRBJ1-1; TRBD1 is a possible D gene (5 bases). This TCR came from a woman aged 45-65 years in good health and CMV-seropositive. The CDR3 is CASTGLMNTEAFF. The DNA for the CDR3 is TGTGCCAGTACGGGACTTATGAACACTGAAGCTTTCTTT.